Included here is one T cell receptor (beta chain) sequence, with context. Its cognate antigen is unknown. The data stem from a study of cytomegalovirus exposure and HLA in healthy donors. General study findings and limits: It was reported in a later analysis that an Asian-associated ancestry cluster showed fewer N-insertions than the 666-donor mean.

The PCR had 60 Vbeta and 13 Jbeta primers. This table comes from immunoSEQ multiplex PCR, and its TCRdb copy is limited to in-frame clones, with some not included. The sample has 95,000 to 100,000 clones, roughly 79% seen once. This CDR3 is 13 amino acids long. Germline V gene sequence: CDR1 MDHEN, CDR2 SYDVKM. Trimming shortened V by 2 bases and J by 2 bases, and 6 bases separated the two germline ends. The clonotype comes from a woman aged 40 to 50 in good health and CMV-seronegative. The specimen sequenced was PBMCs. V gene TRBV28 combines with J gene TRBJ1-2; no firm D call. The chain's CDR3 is CASSLLANYGYTF. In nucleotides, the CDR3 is TGTGCCAGCAGTTTACTGGCCAACTATGGCTACACCTTC.